This TCR beta chain was identified in a study of blood T cell repertoires in COVID-19. Across the study: Samples taken during acute and convalescent COVID-19 were collected in the United States, Italy and Spain. T cells, B-cell-depleted T cells, or PBMCs provided the cDNA or gDNA that served as material.

The junction had 7 bases not matched to a gene; V was cut back by 1 base and J by 7 bases. This CDR3 is 15 amino acids long. In germline, CDR1 is SGHNT, CDR2 YENEEA. Assay used: immunoSEQ multiplex PCR; TCRdb lists only in-frame clones, some missing. There are fewer than 200,000 clones in the sample; about 80% occur only once, and under 20% lies in the top ten. Each participant's cohort was designated according to participant-reported clinical history. The chain combines TRBV11-3 with TRBJ1-1; 9 bases map to TRBD1. The material sequenced was PBMCs or T cells enriched from blood (not recorded which). The sequence was collected from a woman in her 70s in a cohort exposed to, infected with or recovered from COVID-19 (not recorded which). The CDR3 protein is CASSLGTGVQGEAFF. The CDR3, as DNA: TGTGCCAGCAGCTTAGGGACAGGGGTTCAGGGTGAAGCTTTCTTT.